The clone carrying this TCR beta chain has ten or more counts. Antigen specificity is unknown. These data are taken from a study of early T cells in non-severe SARS-CoV-2 infection. TCRdb itself ran the 5' RACE reads through MiXCR, one entry per CDR3 protein. The repertoire consists of some 39,000 distinct CDR3 sequences, with roughly 4.2% occurring once and the leading ten covering 2.5% to 3.5%. Deletions cut 4 bases from V and 1 base from J, with 9 bases between. The CDR3 is made up of 14 amino acids. In germline, CDR1 is SGHDN, CDR2 FVKESK. Findings of the study overall: Anti-spike CD8 responses were favored in VDJdb matching, and private and CD4 specificities were missed.

The V and J genes are TRBV14 and TRBJ2-3; no reliable D call. Sequenced input: whole blood. This clonotype was obtained from an adult who was a healthcare worker with PCR-confirmed SARS-CoV-2 infection or an uninfected control (not recorded which). This chain's CDR3 is CASSLWIGTDTQYF. CDR3 nucleotide sequence: TGTGCCAGCAGCCTGTGGATAGGCACAGATACGCAGTATTTT.